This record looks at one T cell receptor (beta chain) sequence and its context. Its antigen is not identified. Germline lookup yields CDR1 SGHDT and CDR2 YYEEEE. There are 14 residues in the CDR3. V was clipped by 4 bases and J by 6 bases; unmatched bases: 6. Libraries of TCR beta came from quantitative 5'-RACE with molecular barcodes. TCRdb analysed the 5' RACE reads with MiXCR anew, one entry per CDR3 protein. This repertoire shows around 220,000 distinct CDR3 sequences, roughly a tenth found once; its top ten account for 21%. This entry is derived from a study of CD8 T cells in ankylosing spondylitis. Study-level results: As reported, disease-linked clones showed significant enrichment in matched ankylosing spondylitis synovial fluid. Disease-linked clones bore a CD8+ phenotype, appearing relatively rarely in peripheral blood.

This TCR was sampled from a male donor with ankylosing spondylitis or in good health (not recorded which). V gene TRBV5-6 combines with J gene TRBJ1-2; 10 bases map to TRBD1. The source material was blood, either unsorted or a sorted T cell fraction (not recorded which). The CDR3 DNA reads TGTGCCAGCAGCAACACCGGGACAGGGGATGGCTACACCTTC. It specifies CASSNTGTGDGYTF.